The clone carrying this T cell receptor (beta chain) was found many times. The antigen is not known. The V end was cut by 5 bases, the J end by 2 bases, with 16 bases between. Germline V gene sequence: CDR1 SNHLY, CDR2 FYNNEI. The CDR3 loop spans 15 amino acids. The sample is drawn from a study of breast tumors, draining lymph nodes, adjacent tissues. Study results and limitations: The lymph node origin of tumor T cells was framed as consistent with a hypothesis, not demonstrated. Tumor TCR diversity was below lymph nodes but above nontumor tissue. Compared with basal-like, luminal-like tumors shared significantly more repertoire with nontumor tissue. Data fit most tumor T cells coming from lymph node, expanding in tumor.

In TCRdb, the multiplex PCR reads were re-called with MiXCR into one record per CDR3 protein. The sample has 200,000 to 250,000 distinct CDR3 sequences, less than 45% seen once. Axillary draining lymph nodes of breast cancer patients supplied the node samples. The receptor was isolated from a female donor with breast cancer. Some clones in this sample may be carry-over from other donors' samples. The rearrangement uses TRBV2 and TRBJ2-7; D tentatively fits TRBD1 or TRBD2 (5 bases each). Sequenced sample: axillary lymph node tissue. CDR3 sequence: CASSPQDSNPYEQYF. The CDR3 DNA is TGTGCCAGCAGTCCACAGGACTCAAACCCCTACGAGCAGTACTTC. Variable domain in full (rest from reference TRBV2 and TRBJ2-7): EPEVTQTPSHQVTQMGQEVILRCVPISNHLYFYWYRQILGQKVEFLVSFYNNEISEKSEIFDDQFSVERPDGSNFTLKIRSTKLEDSAMYFCASSPQDSNPYEQYFGPGTRLTVT.